The clone carrying this TCR beta chain was detected a few times. This sample is drawn from a study of CD8+ T cells in alopecia areata. Extracted from the samples, RNA was reverse transcribed into cDNA to serve as the sequencing template. This table comes from immunoSEQ multiplex PCR, and its TCRdb copy is limited to in-frame clones, with some not included. The sample includes some 100,000 clones, 35% to 45% of them seen just once. V shed 7 bases, J shed 2 bases, and the junction held 9 bases outside the gene matches. CDR3 length: 14 amino acids. Germline loops: CDR1 SQVTM, CDR2 ANQGSEA. The clonotype was recovered from a human donor with alopecia areata. The V gene is TRBV29-1, the J gene TRBJ2-7, with 9 bases lining up with TRBD1. The specimen was CD4+ T cells sorted from blood. The CDR3 DNA reads as TGCAGCGCCGGATCCGGGACAGGGACCTACGAGCAGTACTTC. Amino acids: CSAGSGTGTYEQYF.